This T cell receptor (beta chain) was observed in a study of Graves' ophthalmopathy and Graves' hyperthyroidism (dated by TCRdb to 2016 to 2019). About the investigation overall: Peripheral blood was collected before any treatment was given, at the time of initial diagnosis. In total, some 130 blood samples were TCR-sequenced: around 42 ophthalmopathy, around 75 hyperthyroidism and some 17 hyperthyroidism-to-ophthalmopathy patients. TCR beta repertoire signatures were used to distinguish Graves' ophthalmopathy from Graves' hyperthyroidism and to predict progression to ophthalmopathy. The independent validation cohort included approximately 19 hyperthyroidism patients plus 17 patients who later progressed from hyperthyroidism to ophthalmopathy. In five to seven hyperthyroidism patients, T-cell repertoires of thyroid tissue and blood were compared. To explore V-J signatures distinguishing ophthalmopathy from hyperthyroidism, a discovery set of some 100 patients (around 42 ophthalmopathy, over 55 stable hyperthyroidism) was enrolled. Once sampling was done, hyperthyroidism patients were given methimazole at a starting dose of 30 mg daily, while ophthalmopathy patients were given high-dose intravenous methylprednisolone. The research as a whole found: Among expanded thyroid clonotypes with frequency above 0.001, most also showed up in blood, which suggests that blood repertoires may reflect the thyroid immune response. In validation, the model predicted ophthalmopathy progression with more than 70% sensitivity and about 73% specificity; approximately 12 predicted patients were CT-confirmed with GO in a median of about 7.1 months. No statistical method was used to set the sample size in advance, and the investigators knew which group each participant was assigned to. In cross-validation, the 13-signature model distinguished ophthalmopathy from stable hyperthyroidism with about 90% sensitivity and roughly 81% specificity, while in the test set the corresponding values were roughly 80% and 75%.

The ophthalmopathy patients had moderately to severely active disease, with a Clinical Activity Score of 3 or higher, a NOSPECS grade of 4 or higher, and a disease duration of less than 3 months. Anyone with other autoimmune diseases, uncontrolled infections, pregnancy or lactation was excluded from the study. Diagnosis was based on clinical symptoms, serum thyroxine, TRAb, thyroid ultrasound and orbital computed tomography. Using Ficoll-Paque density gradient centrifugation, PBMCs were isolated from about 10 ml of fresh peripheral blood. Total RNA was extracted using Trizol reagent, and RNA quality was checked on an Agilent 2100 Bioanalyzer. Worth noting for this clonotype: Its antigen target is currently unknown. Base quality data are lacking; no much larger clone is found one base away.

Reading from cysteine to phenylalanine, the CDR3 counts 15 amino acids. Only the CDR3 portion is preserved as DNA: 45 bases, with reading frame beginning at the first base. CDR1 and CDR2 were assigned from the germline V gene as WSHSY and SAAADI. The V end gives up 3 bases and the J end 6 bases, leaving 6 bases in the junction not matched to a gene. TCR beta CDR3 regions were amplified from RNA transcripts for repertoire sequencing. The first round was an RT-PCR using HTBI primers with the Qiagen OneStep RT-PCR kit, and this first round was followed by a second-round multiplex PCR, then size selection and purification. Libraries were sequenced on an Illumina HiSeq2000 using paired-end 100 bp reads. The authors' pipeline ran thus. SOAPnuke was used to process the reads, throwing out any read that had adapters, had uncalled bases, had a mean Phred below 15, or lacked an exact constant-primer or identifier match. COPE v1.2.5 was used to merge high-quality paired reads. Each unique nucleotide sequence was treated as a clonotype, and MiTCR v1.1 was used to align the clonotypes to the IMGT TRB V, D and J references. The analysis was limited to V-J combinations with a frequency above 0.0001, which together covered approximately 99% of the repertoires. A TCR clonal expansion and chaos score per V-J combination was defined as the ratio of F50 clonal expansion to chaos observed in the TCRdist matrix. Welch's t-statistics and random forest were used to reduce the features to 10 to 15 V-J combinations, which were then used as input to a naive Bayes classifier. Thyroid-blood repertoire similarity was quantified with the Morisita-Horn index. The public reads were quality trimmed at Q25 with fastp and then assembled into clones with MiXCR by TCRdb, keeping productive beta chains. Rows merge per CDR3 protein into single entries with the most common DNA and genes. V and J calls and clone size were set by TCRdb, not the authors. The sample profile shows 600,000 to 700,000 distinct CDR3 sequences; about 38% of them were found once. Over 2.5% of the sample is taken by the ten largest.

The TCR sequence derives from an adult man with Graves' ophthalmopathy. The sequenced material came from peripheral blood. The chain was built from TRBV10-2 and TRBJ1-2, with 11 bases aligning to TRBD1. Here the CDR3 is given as CASSDRTGGGDGYTF. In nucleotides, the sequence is TGCGCCAGCAGTGATAGGACAGGGGGCGGGGATGGCTACACCTTC.